The next 15 T cell receptor beta chains were all read from a single sample in a study of blood T cell repertoires in COVID-19. Produced via immunoSEQ multiplex PCR; TCRdb's table is partial and in-frame only. The data hold approximately 91,000 clones, with around nine tenths observed a single time. Sequencing was carried out using peripheral blood. Receptors were obtained from a man aged 70-80 years with acute or convalescent COVID-19.

Only a few counts were recorded for this clone. This chain links TRBV19 with TRBJ2-6, with D possibly matching TRBD1 (5 bases). Germline assignment: CDR1 LNHDA and CDR2 SQIVND (reference sequence). Deletions cut 6 bases from V and 0 bases from J, with 12 bases between. The CDR3 is 16 amino acids. The DNA of the CDR3 is TGTGCCAGTAGCCTCGACAGTAACTCTGGGGCCAACGTCCTGACTTTC. Its translation is CASSLDSNSGANVLTF.

J is TRBJ2-5 and V is TRBV10-3; 9 bases map to TRBD2. Germline V gene sequence: CDR1 ENHRY, CDR2 SYGVKD. V gave up 3 bases and J gave up 4 bases; unmatched junction bases: 9. This CDR3 is 16 amino acids long. The CDR3 DNA reads as TGTGCCATCAGTGATGTGGCGGGGGGGCTTTCAGAGACCCAGTACTTC. Residues: CAISDVAGGLSETQYF.

V gene TRBV23-1 combines with J gene TRBJ2-1, with D hard to call. TRBV23-1 is marked as an open reading frame, function uncertain. This CDR3 contains 15 residues. V lost 4 bases, J lost 1 base, and 11 bases lay in between. The CDR3 coding sequence is TGCGCCAGCAGTCTACAGACACTTTCCTACAATGAGCAGTTCTTC. This translates into CASSLQTLSYNEQFF.

The V call is TRBV9, the J call TRBJ2-3; 7 bases agree with TRBD1. CDR3 size: 15 residues. V was clipped by 3 bases and J by 0 bases; unmatched bases: 4. Germline V gives CDR1 SGDLS, CDR2 YYNGEE. The DNA for the CDR3 is TGTGCCAGCAGCGCGGGACAGACTAGCACAGATACGCAGTATTTT. It codes for CASSAGQTSTDTQYF.

The chain joins TRBV19 to TRBJ1-2, with a possible D match to TRBD1 (5 bases). CDR3 length equals 14 residues. Germline-derived CDR1 and CDR2 are LNHDA and SQIVND (reference sequence). V was trimmed by 5 bases and J by 5 bases, leaving 15 bases between them. CDR3 in amino acids: CASSPTQRGYGYTF. CDR3 coding DNA: TGTGCCAGTAGTCCGACACAAAGGGGTTATGGCTACACCTTC.

The rearrangement uses TRBV7-8 and TRBJ1-1, with 8 bases fitting TRBD1. Germline-derived CDR1 and CDR2 are SGHVS and FQNEAQ. CDR3 length: 14 amino acids. Trimming removed 5 bases from V and 4 bases from J; junction bases left unmatched: 6. CDR3 sequence (DNA): TGTGCCAGCAGCCCGACAGGGGCGAGCACTGAAGCTTTCTTT. As protein: CASSPTGASTEAFF.

The CDR3 nucleotides are TGTGCCAGCAGTGAAGCGCTTCGAGGGTCTGGAAACACCATATATTTT. It is translated as CASSEALRGSGNTIYF. The J gene is TRBJ1-3, the V gene TRBV2, with unresolved D. Trimming took 0 bases from V and 1 from J, leaving 10 bases between them. From germline, CDR1 is SNHLY and CDR2 FYNNEI. The CDR3 length is 16 residues.

This clone has just a few counts. This rearrangement joins TRBV5-4 to TRBJ2-1; 12 nucleotides match TRBD2. Germline values: CDR1 SGHNT, CDR2 YYREEE (reference sequence). V lost 2 bases, J lost 4 bases, and 7 bases stayed unmatched. This CDR3 comprises 17 residues. The CDR3: CASSFSSGGARYNEQFF. CDR3 bases: TGTGCCAGCAGCTTCTCTAGCGGGGGGGCCCGGTACAATGAGCAGTTCTTC.

The rearrangement links TRBV7-2 to TRBJ2-7, with D possibly being TRBD2 (5 bases). CDR1 SGHTA and CDR2 FQGNSA come from the germline V gene. This CDR3 comprises 16 residues. Trimming shortened V by 2 bases and J by 3 bases, and 17 bases separated the two germline ends. CDR3 loop: CASSLRADPGYYEQYV. CDR3 in DNA: TGTGCCAGCAGCTTAAGAGCTGATCCGGGGTACTACGAGCAGTACGTC.

The CDR3 region is CASSLQANQPQHF. The DNA of the CDR3 is TGTGCCAGCAGCTTACAGGCTAATCAGCCCCAGCATTTT. This sequence joins TRBV7-2 and TRBJ1-5; the D is unclear. The CDR3 is 13 residues long. Trimming removed 2 bases at V and 4 bases at J, with 6 bases between. Germline V gene lookup returns CDR1 SGHTA and CDR2 FQGNSA.

This clone was seen just once. Here the CDR3 DNA reads TGTGCCAGCAGTACAGGCTTCCGAAACACCATATATTTT. Translation: CASSTGFRNTIYF. This chain joins TRBV28 and TRBJ1-3, with TRBD1 as a possible D gene (5 bases). Germline CDR1 and CDR2: MDHEN and SYDVKM. The V and J ends lost 5 bases and 5 bases respectively, with 10 bases between them. The CDR3 sequence is 13 residues long. The whole variable domain, remainder taken from reference TRBV28 and TRBJ1-3, is DVKVTQSSRYLVKRTGEKVFLECVQDMDHENMFWYRQDPGLGLRLIYFSYDVKMKEKGDIPEGYSVSREKKERFSLILESASTNQTSMYLCASSTGFRNTIYFGEGSWLTVV.

This rearrangement joins TRBV5-8 to TRBJ2-5; a possible D gene is TRBD1 (6 bases). Trimming cost V 4 bases and J 2 bases, with 12 bases left between them. The CDR3 covers 14 residues. Germline V gives CDR1 SGHTS, CDR2 YDEGEE. Here the CDR3 reads CASSKGTLQETQYF. The CDR3 DNA reads TGTGCCAGCAGCAAAGGGACATTGCAAGAGACCCAGTACTTC. Together with reference TRBV5-8 and TRBJ2-5, the CDR3 gives the full variable domain: EAGVTQSPTHLIKTRGQQATLRCSPISGHTSVYWYQQALGLGLQFLLWYDEGEERNRGNFPPRFSGRQFPNYSSELNVNALELEDSALYLCASSKGTLQETQYFGPGTRLLVL.

J is TRBJ2-3 and V is TRBV7-8; 10 nucleotides match TRBD2. The V gene end was trimmed by 10 bases and the J gene end by 2 bases; junction bases not matched to a gene: 9. The germline gives CDR1 SGHVS, CDR2 FQNEAQ. CDR3 length: 15 amino acids. In DNA, the CDR3 is TGTGCCACCGAAACTAGCGGGGTACACACAGATACGCAGTATTTT. This gives the protein CATETSGVHTDTQYF.

The chain links TRBV5-1 to TRBJ1-2; tentative D call: TRBD1 (5 bases). V was clipped by 1 base and J by 6 bases, with 7 bases between them. This CDR3 contains 12 residues. Per the germline V gene, CDR1 is SGHRS and CDR2 is YFSETQ. CDR3 protein: CASSLSGDGYTF. CDR3 in DNA: TGCGCCAGCAGCTTGTCGGGGGATGGCTACACCTTC. The variable domain in full, with the rest retrieved from reference TRBV5-1 and TRBJ1-2, is KAGVTQTPRYLIKTRGQQVTLSCSPISGHRSVSWYQQTPGQGLQFLFEYFSETQRNKGNFPGRFSGRQFSNSRSEMNVSTLELGDSALYLCASSLSGDGYTFGSGTRLTVV.

This chain links TRBV5-5 with TRBJ1-4, with a possible D match to TRBD1 (6 bases). Germline lookup yields CDR1 SGHKS and CDR2 YYEKEE (reference sequence). V lost 5 bases, J lost 7 bases, and 21 bases lay in between. The CDR3 totals 16 residues. CDR3 protein: CASSPDGGQGPEKLFF. CDR3 sequence (DNA): TGTGCCAGCAGTCCCGATGGGGGCCAGGGACCTGAAAAACTGTTTTTT.